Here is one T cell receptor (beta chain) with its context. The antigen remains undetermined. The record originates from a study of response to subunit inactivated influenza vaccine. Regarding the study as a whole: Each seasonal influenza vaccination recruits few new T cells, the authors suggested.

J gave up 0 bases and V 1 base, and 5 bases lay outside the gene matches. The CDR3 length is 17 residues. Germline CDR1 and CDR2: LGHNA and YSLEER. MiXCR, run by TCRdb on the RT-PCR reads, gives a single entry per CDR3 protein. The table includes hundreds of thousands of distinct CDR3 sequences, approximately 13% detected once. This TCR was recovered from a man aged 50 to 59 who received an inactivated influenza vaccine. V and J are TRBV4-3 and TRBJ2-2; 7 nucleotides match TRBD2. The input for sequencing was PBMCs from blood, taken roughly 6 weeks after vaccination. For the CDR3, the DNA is TGCGCCAGCAGCCAAGGGGGAGGGCTGGCGAACACCGGGGAGCTGTTTTTT. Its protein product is CASSQGGGLANTGELFF.